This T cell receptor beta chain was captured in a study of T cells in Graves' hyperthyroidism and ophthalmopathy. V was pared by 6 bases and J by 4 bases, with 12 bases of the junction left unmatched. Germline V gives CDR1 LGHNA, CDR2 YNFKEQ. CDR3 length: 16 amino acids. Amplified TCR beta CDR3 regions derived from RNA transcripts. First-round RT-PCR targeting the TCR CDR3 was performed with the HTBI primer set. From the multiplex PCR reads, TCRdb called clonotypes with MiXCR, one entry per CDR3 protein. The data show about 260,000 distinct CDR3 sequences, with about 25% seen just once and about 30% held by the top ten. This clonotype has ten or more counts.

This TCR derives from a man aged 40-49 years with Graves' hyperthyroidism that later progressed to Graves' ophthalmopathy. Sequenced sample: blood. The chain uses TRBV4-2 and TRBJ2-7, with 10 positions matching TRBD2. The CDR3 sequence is CASRGSGRASGYEQYF. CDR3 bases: TGTGCCAGCAGGGGAAGCGGGAGGGCCTCGGGATACGAGCAGTACTTC.